These 26 T cell receptor beta chains came from one sample sequenced in a study of T cells in Graves' hyperthyroidism and ophthalmopathy. Amplification yielded TCR beta CDR3 regions, with RNA transcripts as the source. The study used the HTBI primer set for a first-round RT-PCR of the TCR CDR3. TCRdb analysed the multiplex PCR reads with MiXCR anew, one entry per CDR3 protein. The repertoire holds hundreds of thousands of distinct CDR3 sequences, less than 15% seen once, with roughly a tenth in the top ten. The material sequenced was blood. All receptors come from a woman between 18 and 29 years old with Graves' hyperthyroidism.

Only a few counts were recorded for this clonotype. The chain combines TRBV7-9 with TRBJ2-1, with TRBD2 identical over 10 bases. The V gene's germline CDR1 is SEHNR and CDR2 FQNEAQ (reference sequence). With V trimmed by 3 bases and J by 4 bases, 12 bases remained unmatched. This CDR3 is 18 amino acids long. The CDR3 coding sequence is TGTGCCAGCAGCTTCCGTCGGGCTAGCGGGAGAGGGTACAATGAGCAGTTCTTC. Its translation: CASSFRRASGRGYNEQFF.

In this sample, this clonotype turned up a few times. The V call is TRBV2, the J call TRBJ2-7, with 9 bases matching TRBD1. The CDR3 covers 15 residues. Germline V gene sequence: CDR1 SNHLY, CDR2 FYNNEI. The ends lost 6 bases at V and 5 bases at J; junction bases unmatched: 11. CDR3: CASSYRRGQGNEQYF. For the CDR3, the DNA is TGTGCCAGCAGCTACAGACGGGGACAGGGTAACGAGCAGTACTTC.

The CDR3 loop reads CASSDTGGRNQPQHF. As DNA, the CDR3 is TGTGCCAGCAGTGACACAGGTGGGCGCAATCAGCCCCAGCATTTT. The chain is built from TRBV25-1 and TRBJ1-5, with a possible D match to TRBD1 (5 bases). CDR1 and CDR2 (germline): MGHDK, SYGVNS. The ends were cut back, 3 bases at V and 2 bases at J, with 11 bases in the middle. The CDR3 spans 15 residues.

The CDR3 DNA reads as TGTGCCAGCAGTTCCGCCCCGAGGCAGTTCTTC. Protein product: CASSSAPRQFF. This sequence joins TRBV28 and TRBJ2-1; no reliable D call. This CDR3 is 11 amino acids long. Germline CDR1 and CDR2: MDHEN and SYDVKM. The germline V and J ends were trimmed by 4 bases and 12 bases, with 10 bases remaining between them.

This clonotype has ten or more counts. V usage is TRBV27 and J usage is TRBJ2-7, with 7 bases that match TRBD2. The CDR3 contains 15 residues. Germline trimming cut 4 bases from V and 6 bases from J; bases unmatched to any gene: 12. In germline, CDR1 is MNHEY, CDR2 SMNVEV (reference sequence). This chain's CDR3 is CASSSQVAGDIEQYF. CDR3 in DNA: TGTGCCAGCAGTTCCCAGGTGGCGGGAGACATCGAGCAGTACTTC.

The chain links TRBV5-1 to TRBJ2-3; TRBD2 aligns across 9 bases. With V trimmed by 2 bases and J by 4 bases, 14 bases remained unmatched. Germline V gene lookup returns CDR1 SGHRS and CDR2 YFSETQ. The CDR3 is made up of 18 amino acids. CDR3 nucleotide sequence: TGCGCCAGCAGCTTAACTAGCGGGTCCGGGTTGGGCCCAGATACGCAGTATTTT. Translated: CASSLTSGSGLGPDTQYF.

This clonotype was counted only a few times. The rearrangement joins TRBV12-3 or TRBV12-4 to TRBJ1-2; 8 bases map to TRBD1. The ends lost 3 bases at V and 4 bases at J; junction bases unmatched: 7. The CDR3 length is 15 residues. The DNA of the CDR3 is TGTGCCAGCAGTTTTCGGGCAGGGGGCGGCTATGGCTACACCTTC. Encoded protein: CASSFRAGGGYGYTF.

This clonotype was seen at least ten times. The rearrangement uses TRBV30 and TRBJ2-1; 10 nucleotides line up with TRBD2. The CDR3 totals 14 residues. The germline V gene has CDR1 GTSNPN and CDR2 SVGIG (reference sequence). V gave up 6 bases and J gave up 9 bases; unmatched junction bases: 11. The CDR3 protein is CACTGTSANGEQFF. The CDR3 DNA reads as TGTGCCTGCACCGGGACTAGCGCCAACGGTGAGCAGTTCTTC.

The rearrangement joins TRBV15 to TRBJ2-2; 7 nucleotides match TRBD2. Per the germline V gene, CDR1 is LNHNV and CDR2 is YYDKDF (reference sequence). V lost 1 base and J lost 6; bases outside the gene matches: 11. This CDR3 is 17 amino acids long. CDR3 in amino acids: CATSRVTGGWRSGELFF. In DNA, the CDR3 is TGTGCCACCAGCAGAGTCACGGGAGGCTGGAGGTCCGGGGAGCTGTTTTTT.

The rearrangement links TRBV28 to TRBJ2-3; the D gene is possibly TRBD2 (5 bases). The CDR3 length is 14 residues. V was shortened by 3 bases and J by 6 bases, with 13 bases between the two germline ends. Per the germline V gene, CDR1 is MDHEN and CDR2 is SYDVKM. The CDR3 DNA follows: TGTGCCAGCAGTTTCCCAGGATCGGGGGATACGCAGTATTTT. Its translation is CASSFPGSGDTQYF.

The table lists this clonotype with many counts. This sequence joins TRBV12-3 or TRBV12-4 and TRBJ2-7; no definite D call. Between the trimmed V and J ends, which lost 0 bases and 0 bases, there was a span of 6 bases. The CDR3 spans 14 residues. The CDR3 spells CASSLALVSYEQYF. For the CDR3, the DNA is TGTGCCAGCAGTTTAGCCCTGGTCTCCTACGAGCAGTACTTC.

The chain has TRBV28 and TRBJ2-7, with D uncertain. V lost 6 bases to trimming and J lost 12 bases, with 18 bases between them. The CDR3 is 12 amino acids. Germline assignment: CDR1 MDHEN and CDR2 SYDVKM. CDR3 bases: TGTGCCAGCAGCCAAAAGGGTCTAAAGCCGTACTTC. Its translation: CASSQKGLKPYF.

This clonotype occurred many times. V usage is TRBV6-1 and J usage is TRBJ1-1; D is ambiguous. The germline V and J ends were trimmed by 7 bases and 0 bases, with 15 bases remaining between them. CDR1 and CDR2 (germline): MNHNS, SASEGT. This CDR3 has 15 amino acids. The CDR3 spells CASTPNGLMNTEAFF. CDR3 nucleotides: TGTGCCAGCACCCCGAATGGGTTGATGAACACTGAAGCTTTCTTT.

CDR3 coding DNA: TGTGCCAGCAGTAATAGACAGGGAGGCTACACCTTC. Residues: CASSNRQGGYTF. This chain joins TRBV27 and TRBJ1-2, with TRBD1 identical over 7 bases. In germline, CDR1 is MNHEY, CDR2 SMNVEV (reference sequence). This CDR3 has 12 residues. V lost 5 bases and J lost 8; bases outside the gene matches: 5.

Turning to this clonotype: A read error may be the cause here, since a much bigger clone is one base away. This chain connects TRBV7-9 to TRBJ2-2; D unresolved. V gave up 8 bases and J gave up 10 bases, with 26 bases separating them. The germline CDR1 and CDR2 sequences are SEHNR and FQNEAQ (reference sequence). This CDR3 contains 16 residues. The CDR3 is CASALGWQDDGPELFF. CDR3 DNA sequence: TGTGCCAGCGCCTTAGGTTGGCAGGATGATGGCCCGGAGCTGTTTTTT. Variable domain in full (rest from reference TRBV7-9 and TRBJ2-2): DTGVSQNPRHKITKRGQNVTFRCDPISEHNRLYWYRQTLGQGPEFLTYFQNEAQLEKSRLLSDRFSAERPKGSFSTLEIQRTEQGDSAMYLCASALGWQDDGPELFFGEGSRLTVL.

V is TRBV6-1 and J is TRBJ1-5; 8 positions match TRBD1. The V gene end was trimmed by 10 bases and the J gene end by 7 bases; junction bases not matched to a gene: 24. The V gene's germline CDR1 is MNHNS and CDR2 SASEGT. This CDR3 contains 18 residues. The chain's CDR3 is CANTVPGQGVRMGQPQHF. CDR3 nucleotide sequence: TGTGCCAACACAGTTCCCGGACAGGGCGTGAGAATGGGGCAGCCCCAGCATTTT.

This clonotype came up a few times. V is TRBV3-1 and J is TRBJ2-1; 9 nucleotides agree with TRBD2. Germline CDR1 and CDR2: LGHDT and YNNKEL (reference sequence). After removal of 4 bases from V and 0 bases from J, the junction contained 10 bases not matched to a gene. The CDR3 loop spans 18 amino acids. CDR3 in DNA: TGTGCCAGCAGCCCTAGACTAGCGGTGACCAGCTCCTACAATGAGCAGTTCTTC. Residues: CASSPRLAVTSSYNEQFF.

In its sample, this clonotype was seen many times. The chain combines TRBV7-2 with TRBJ2-3, with TRBD2 matching over 10 bases. The CDR3 is 13 residues long. Germline CDR1 reads SGHTA; CDR2 reads FQGNSA. After removal of 6 bases from V and 8 bases from J, the junction contained 5 bases not matched to a gene. The CDR3 DNA follows: TGTGCCAGCAGAAGCGGGAGGGGAGGTACGCAGTATTTT. Protein sequence: CASRSGRGGTQYF.

The CDR3 spells CASLGRVGTEAFF. The CDR3 region has the DNA TGTGCCAGCCTGGGCCGAGTGGGAACTGAAGCTTTCTTT. The rearrangement uses TRBV7-9 and TRBJ1-1; D not resolved. The CDR3 covers 13 residues. Germline lookup yields CDR1 SEHNR and CDR2 FQNEAQ (reference sequence). The V gene lost 8 bases and the J gene lost 5 bases, with 15 bases spanning the gap. Variable domain in full (rest from reference TRBV7-9 and TRBJ1-1): DTGVSQNPRHKITKRGQNVTFRCDPISEHNRLYWYRQTLGQGPEFLTYFQNEAQLEKSRLLSDRFSAERPKGSFSTLEIQRTEQGDSAMYLCASLGRVGTEAFFGQGTRLTVV.

This clonotype was observed at least ten times. The V gene is TRBV7-3, the J gene TRBJ1-1, with no clear D. Germline V gives CDR1 SGHTA, CDR2 FQGTGA. Trimming removed 5 bases from V and 9 bases from J, with 16 bases in between. CDR3 length equals 13 residues. The CDR3 DNA follows: TGTGCCAGCAGCCTCTCGTCCGGCGGCCAAGCTTTCTTT. It translates to CASSLSSGGQAFF.

A few counts support this clonotype. The rearrangement joins TRBV6-2 or TRBV6-3 to TRBJ2-7; tentatively, D is TRBD1 (6 bases). The CDR3 sequence is 17 residues long. V shed 6 bases and J shed 0 bases, with 21 bases lying between them. CDR1 and CDR2 (germline): MNHEY, SVGEGT. The CDR3 loop reads CASRTDSLLSFSYEQYF. CDR3 bases: TGTGCCAGCAGAACGGACAGCCTACTATCCTTCTCCTACGAGCAGTACTTC.

The gene calls are TRBV7-9 and TRBJ1-4; D ambiguous. V lost 2 bases to trimming and J lost 5 bases, with 9 bases between them. CDR3 length equals 14 residues. Germline V gene data show CDR1 as SEHNR and CDR2 as FQNEAQ (reference sequence). This CDR3 is CASSLRPLNEKLFF. In nucleotides, the CDR3 is TGTGCCAGCAGCTTACGACCCTTAAATGAAAAACTGTTTTTT.

The chain uses TRBV10-2 and TRBJ2-5, with D unresolved. The CDR3 totals 13 residues. Between the trimmed V and J ends, which lost 9 bases and 2 bases, there was a span of 13 bases. CDR1 WSHSY and CDR2 SAAADI come from the germline V gene. The CDR3 is CASGRQTQETQYF. In DNA, the CDR3 is TGCGCCAGTGGCAGACAAACTCAAGAGACCCAGTACTTC.

This chain joins TRBV14 and TRBJ1-2, with a weak D call TRBD1 (5 bases). This CDR3 is built from 15 residues. The ends were cut back, 0 bases at V and 6 bases at J, with 14 bases in the middle. CDR1 SGHDN and CDR2 FVKESK come from the germline V gene. The CDR3 is CASSQDLRQGNGYTF. CDR3 sequence (DNA): TGTGCCAGCAGCCAAGACCTACGCCAGGGCAATGGCTACACCTTC.

The sample holds many counts of this clonotype. The gene calls are TRBV28 and TRBJ2-2; D may be TRBD2 (5 bases). V was trimmed by 5 bases and J by 1 base, leaving 23 bases between them. Germline assignment: CDR1 MDHEN and CDR2 SYDVKM. This CDR3 contains 19 residues. DNA for the CDR3: TGTGCCAGCAGTCCCTCGAGGATAGTCGGACGGGGGAACACCGGGGAGCTGTTTTTT. This gives the protein CASSPSRIVGRGNTGELFF.

The V and J genes are TRBV6-5 and TRBJ2-7, with TRBD2 matching 8 bases. This CDR3 has 16 amino acids. The germline V gene has CDR1 MNHEY and CDR2 SVGAGI. Germline trimming cut 0 bases from V and 1 base from J; bases unmatched to any gene: 5. DNA of the CDR3: TGTGCCAGCAGTTACTCGATCGGGACTAGGTCCTACGAGCAGTACTTC. Translated: CASSYSIGTRSYEQYF.